The 20 T cell receptor beta chains below come from one sample, sequenced in a study of shared clonotypes between healthy human individuals. Naive CD8 cells lacked CD45RO, underwent positive selection for CCR7 and left out terminally differentiated effector memory CD45RA+ cells. Assay used: immunoSEQ multiplex PCR; TCRdb lists only in-frame clones, some missing. This sample has around 1,900,000 clones, with 93% found just once. The specimen was naive CD8+ T cells from PBMCs. These receptors were taken from a man aged 18 to 30 in good health. Some clones in this sample may be carry-over from other donors' samples.

The chain couples TRBV9 to TRBJ1-2, with D tentatively TRBD1 (5 bases). The germline V gene has CDR1 SGDLS and CDR2 YYNGEE. This CDR3 has 19 residues. Trimming left V 4 bases short and J 4 bases short, with 29 bases between. The CDR3 nucleotides read TGTGCCAGCAGCCCGAGGTCCGCCTTAACAGGTACCCGCTTCTATGGCTACACCTTC. Protein product: CASSPRSALTGTRFYGYTF.

A remark on this clone: The same CDR3 arises from other DNA sequences in this sample as well. The V and J genes are TRBV30 and TRBJ2-7; D gene uncertain. The CDR3 is made up of 11 amino acids. Germline V gene lookup returns CDR1 GTSNPN and CDR2 SVGIG (reference sequence). V was pared by 2 bases and J by 3 bases, with 5 bases between. The CDR3 bases are TGTGCCTGGAGTAAGGGCTACGAGCAGTACTTC. Residues: CAWSKGYEQYF. Filled out from reference TRBV30 and TRBJ2-7, the complete variable domain reads SQTIHQWPATLVQPVGSPLSLECTVEGTSNPNLYWYRQAAGRGLQLLFYSVGIGQISSEVPQNLSASRPQDRQFILSSKKLLLSDSGFYLCAWSKGYEQYFGPGTRLTVT.

Details on this clone: Other nucleotide sequences in the sample specify the same CDR3. This rearrangement joins TRBV19 to TRBJ1-2; perhaps TRBD1 as D (5 bases). V was cut by 3 bases and J by 1 base, with 6 bases left in between. The CDR3 consists of 13 residues. Germline values: CDR1 LNHDA, CDR2 SQIVND (reference sequence). The CDR3 loop is CASSIGGNYGYTF. The DNA for the CDR3 is TGTGCCAGTAGTATCGGGGGTAACTATGGCTACACCTTC.

As to this clone: Other DNA sequences in this specimen translate into the identical CDR3. The rearrangement uses TRBV28 and TRBJ2-7, with TRBD2 matching over 8 bases. V lost 5 bases and J lost 1; bases outside the gene matches: 7. Germline V gene data show CDR1 as MDHEN and CDR2 as SYDVKM. The CDR3 runs 15 residues. The CDR3 nucleotides are TGTGCCAGCAGTACCCGACTAGCGCTTTCCTACGAGCAGTACTTC. As protein: CASSTRLALSYEQYF. Looking up the rest from reference TRBV28 and TRBJ2-7 gives the full variable domain: DVKVTQSSRYLVKRTGEKVFLECVQDMDHENMFWYRQDPGLGLRLIYFSYDVKMKEKGDIPEGYSVSREKKERFSLILESASTNQTSMYLCASSTRLALSYEQYFGPGTRLTVT.

The rearrangement uses TRBV25-1 and TRBJ2-7; weak D call: TRBD2 (5 bases). Germline V gene sequence: CDR1 MGHDK, CDR2 SYGVNS. This CDR3 has 14 residues. V dropped 2 bases and J dropped 3 bases, with 11 bases sitting between them. This CDR3 is CASSESGGGYEQYF. The CDR3 DNA follows: TGTGCCAGCAGTGAAAGTGGTGGAGGCTACGAGCAGTACTTC.

Of note for this clone: The sample contains more than one DNA sequence encoding this CDR3. The chain has TRBV14 and TRBJ2-1, with a weak D call TRBD2 (5 bases). The CDR3 sequence is 12 residues long. Germline-derived CDR1 and CDR2 are SGHDN and FVKESK. Trimming took off 1 base at V and 7 bases at J, with 5 bases between the two ends. The CDR3 coding sequence is TGTGCCAGCAGCCAAGGAGGGAATGAGCAGTTCTTC. Translating it yields CASSQGGNEQFF.

The chain uses TRBV10-3 and TRBJ2-1, with TRBD2 matching over 10 bases. CDR1 and CDR2 from the germline V gene are ENHRY and SYGVKD. The CDR3 is 15 residues long. V trimming: 4 bases; J trimming: 2 bases; junction bases outside the gene matches: 2. CDR3 amino acids: CAISALAGAYNEQFF. In DNA form, the CDR3 reads TGTGCCATCAGTGCCCTAGCGGGAGCCTACAATGAGCAGTTCTTC.

The chain couples TRBV7-9 to TRBJ2-7; 7 bases are shared with TRBD2. Losses at the gene ends were 3 bases for V and 3 bases for J; bases not matched to a gene: 5. CDR1 and CDR2 (germline): SEHNR, FQNEAQ (reference sequence). CDR3 length: 14 amino acids. The CDR3 bases are TGTGCCAGCAGCTTCTCCGGGACTATCTACGAGCAGTACTTC. Its protein product is CASSFSGTIYEQYF.

The V and J genes are TRBV9 and TRBJ2-7, with D possibly TRBD1 on 5 matching bases. This CDR3 has 14 residues. From germline, CDR1 is SGDLS and CDR2 YYNGEE. The germline V and J ends were trimmed by 0 bases and 2 bases, with 9 bases remaining between them. The CDR3 reads CASSVGARAYEQYF. CDR3 in DNA: TGTGCCAGCAGCGTAGGGGCCAGGGCCTACGAGCAGTACTTC.

This clone was observed a single time. This sequence joins TRBV28 and TRBJ1-3; 8 bases fit TRBD1. Germline V gene sequence: CDR1 MDHEN, CDR2 SYDVKM. The CDR3 spans 15 residues. V shed 4 bases and J 2 bases; nucleotides not matched to a gene: 4. In DNA, the CDR3 is TGTGCCAGCAGTTGGACAGGGAATACTGGAAACACCATATATTTT. It specifies CASSWTGNTGNTIYF.

The rearrangement joins TRBV5-1 to TRBJ2-1; 9 nucleotides align to TRBD2. The V gene's germline CDR1 is SGHRS and CDR2 YFSETQ. With V trimmed by 5 bases and J by 8 bases, 11 bases remained unmatched. This CDR3 contains 15 residues. The CDR3 DNA is TGCGCCAGCAGGAATCTAGCGGGAAGTCGCGATGAGCAGTTCTTC. As protein: CASRNLAGSRDEQFF.

This chain joins TRBV9 and TRBJ1-2, with 7 bases matching TRBD1. J was trimmed by 3 bases and V by 4 bases; bases with no gene match: 6. Germline V gives CDR1 SGDLS, CDR2 YYNGEE. This CDR3 has 14 amino acids. The CDR3 DNA reads as TGTGCCAGCAGCCACGGACAGGCTTACTATGGCTACACCTTC. The encoded protein is CASSHGQAYYGYTF.

The chain is built from TRBV25-1 and TRBJ1-2, with 7 bases that match TRBD1. The length of the CDR3 is 14 residues. From germline, CDR1 is MGHDK and CDR2 SYGVNS. The V gene end was trimmed by 4 bases and the J gene end by 0 bases; junction bases not matched to a gene: 2. DNA of the CDR3: TGTGCCAGCAGTGGACAGGGCTCTAACTATGGCTACACCTTC. Translated: CASSGQGSNYGYTF.

This rearrangement joins TRBV7-9 to TRBJ2-1; TRBD2 matches at 8 bases. Germline V CDR1 and CDR2: SEHNR, FQNEAQ (reference sequence). The junction had 3 bases not matched to a gene; V was cut back by 3 bases and J by 2 bases. The CDR3 has 15 residues. The CDR3 nucleotides read TGTGCCAGCAGCTTCAGAGCGGGGGCCTACAATGAGCAGTTCTTC. Protein product: CASSFRAGAYNEQFF.

This clone turned up a few times. J is TRBJ2-7 and V is TRBV29-1; D is possibly TRBD1 or TRBD2 (5 bases each). Trimming removed 6 bases from V and 0 bases from J, with 9 bases in between. The CDR3 runs 12 residues. Germline assignment: CDR1 SQVTM and CDR2 ANQGSEA. The chain's CDR3 is CSVRDPSYEQYF. The CDR3 DNA sequence: TGCAGCGTCCGGGACCCCTCCTACGAGCAGTACTTC.

As regards this clone: This same CDR3 is encoded by further DNA sequences in the sample. The chain has TRBV27 and TRBJ1-1, with D tentatively TRBD1 (5 bases). The CDR3 sequence is 15 residues long. V was shortened by 2 bases and J by 1 base, with 11 bases between the two germline ends. From germline, CDR1 is MNHEY and CDR2 SMNVEV (reference sequence). This chain's CDR3 is CASSLSTRGNTEAFF. For the CDR3, the DNA is TGTGCCAGCAGTTTAAGTACAAGGGGGAACACTGAAGCTTTCTTT.

In its sample, this clone was seen once. J is TRBJ2-5 and V is TRBV7-6, with TRBD1 as a possible D gene (6 bases). Germline lookup yields CDR1 SGHVS and CDR2 FNYEAQ. V lost 1 base and J 1 base, leaving 7 bases between the germline ends. This CDR3 comprises 14 residues. The CDR3 DNA is TGTGCCAGCAGCTTAGAGGGGGTCCAAGAGACCCAGTACTTC. Amino acid sequence: CASSLEGVQETQYF.

This sequence joins TRBV27 and TRBJ2-7; 8 nucleotides match TRBD2. Germline assignment: CDR1 MNHEY and CDR2 SMNVEV (reference sequence). The V and J ends lost 4 bases and 3 bases, in that order; junction bases with no gene match: 2. The CDR3 loop spans 13 amino acids. Written as DNA, the CDR3 is TGTGCCAGCAGTTGGCGGGAGGACTACGAGCAGTACTTC. This translates into CASSWREDYEQYF.

CDR3 protein: CASSALAGVSYEQYF. DNA for the CDR3: TGTGCCAGCAGTGCACTAGCGGGAGTCTCCTACGAGCAGTACTTC. The chain recombines TRBV28 with TRBJ2-7, with 11 bases fitting TRBD2. The germline V gene encodes CDR1 MDHEN and CDR2 SYDVKM. With 5 bases clipped from V and 0 bases from J, the junction kept 3 bases outside the gene matches. The CDR3 extends over 15 amino acids.

This chain connects TRBV27 to TRBJ1-1; possibly TRBD1 for D (6 bases). The CDR3 is 12 amino acids. Germline V gene data show CDR1 as MNHEY and CDR2 as SMNVEV (reference sequence). Trimming removed 3 bases from V and 11 bases from J, with 13 bases in between. The chain's CDR3 is CASSFLGAQAFF. As DNA, the CDR3 is TGTGCCAGCAGTTTCTTGGGGGCCCAGGCTTTCTTT.